This TCR beta chain is drawn from a study of blood T cell repertoires in COVID-19 (dated by TCRdb to the early 2020s). Background on the whole study: Samples covering the acute and convalescent phases of COVID-19 were provided by collaborators in the United States, Italy and Spain. The material from the prospective study consisted of cDNA or gDNA derived from T cells, B-cell-depleted T cells, or PBMCs. Subjects who had been exposed to COVID-19, were actively infected with it, or had recovered from it provided the deeply sampled blood TCRbeta repertoires that made up the dataset. A freely available public database, intended as a resource for researchers studying the immune response to SARS-CoV-2, is where the repertoires were released. The samples were drawn from the first 160 participants of the ongoing ImmuneRACE study and from roughly 1,300 subjects provided by 6 global collaborators. A de-identified subject ID, COVID-19 status, age in years and sex were almost always included in the sample metadata. Where available, HLA class I and class II types were obtained from metadata supplied by the sample provider rather than from assay-based typing. What the study reported, not specific to this receptor: How much clinical and demographic metadata was included differed by source and by participant, and the metadata was provided uncurated.

About this clone itself: Its antigen is unknown. No much larger clone is present one base from it, and per-base qualities are unavailable.

Participants in the prospective study were enrolled through a virtual design, were aged 18 to 89 years, and lived in fewer than 30 United States geographic areas. Cohort assignment in the prospective study relied on participant-reported clinical history from a screening survey and a study questionnaire. In the prospective study, mobile phlebotomists collected whole blood, serum and a nasopharyngeal or oropharyngeal swab from each participant. Participants in the prospective study had the option to provide additional blood draws and questionnaires over an approximately 2-month period. Before DNA extraction, prospective study blood samples were shipped either frozen or at room temperature. Trimming removed 2 bases from V and 0 bases from J; the gene matches leave 8 bases unexplained. Taken from cysteine to phenylalanine, the CDR3 has 19 residues. Only CDR3 DNA remains: 57 bases, in frame from the first base. CDR1 and CDR2 were assigned from the germline V gene as SGHDT and YYEEEE.

The immunoSEQ Assay, a bias-controlled multiplex PCR, was used to amplify TCRbeta CDR3 regions from genomic DNA. The authors processed their data as follows. Within the assay, amplification of reference gene primers was used to estimate how many nucleated cells each sample contained. To quantify the absolute abundance of each unique TCRbeta CDR3 rearrangement, sequence reads were collapsed and filtered. Productive Simpson clonality was computed per sample as the square root of Simpson's diversity index over productive rearrangements. TCRdb stores this immuneACCESS table with in-frame sequences only. Part of the clones is absent; in the studies checked, under half of the shortfall reflects unresolved V genes, and no reason is known for the rest. That table gives V, J and clone size, and the DNA gave D and trimming. The sample table shows around 220,000 clones, and 70% to 90% are seen once. Roughly 14% of the sample goes to the ten largest clones.

This TCR was recovered from a woman aged 45-60 years with acute COVID-19. The material sequenced was PBMCs or T cells enriched from blood (not recorded which). The rearrangement joined TRBV5-6 to TRBJ2-2; 12 central bases correspond to TRBD1. The nucleotide sequence is TGTGCCAGCAGCTTTACCGGGACAGGGGGCGAGACGAACACCGGGGAGCTGTTTTTT. Its protein product is CASSFTGTGGETNTGELFF.